Here is one T cell receptor (beta chain) with its context. Run at survey level, the immunoSEQ assay was version v3.0. This table comes from immunoSEQ multiplex PCR, and its TCRdb copy is limited to in-frame clones, with some not included. This sample has approximately 29,000 clones, with 65% to 85% found just once. The data were taken from a study of long-term antiretroviral therapy in people with HIV. The CDR3 is 12 amino acids. The germline V gene encodes CDR1 SGHAT and CDR2 FQNNGV. Trimming left V 5 bases short and J 4 bases short, with 9 bases between. Sample: unsorted PBMCs, taken 0.4 years after starting antiretroviral therapy. This receptor was taken from a man aged 18 to 35 with HIV. The gene calls are TRBV11-2 and TRBJ2-7; no firm D call. The DNA for the CDR3 is TGTGCCAGCAGCCCTTCGATTTACGAGCAGTACTTC. Protein product: CASSPSIYEQYF.